This T cell receptor beta chain was obtained from a study of CD8 T cells in Susac syndrome (dated 2019 in TCRdb). For context, the study as a whole: Of the Susac syndrome patients who were sequenced, eight or nine were in clinical remission while about six had clinically active disease. The study used repertoire sequencing to test whether antigen drove CD8+ T cell activation and differentiation in Susac syndrome. At the time of blood withdrawal, Susac syndrome patients were either therapy-naive, taking corticosteroids (with some also receiving IVIg), or on IVIg alone. What the work shows at the level of the full study, not this receptor alone: The TCR sequencing and HLA analysis was acknowledged to have included a relatively small number of individuals. No clonal expansion was detected in the CD4+ T cell repertoire of Susac syndrome patients.

RNA was extracted with the RNeasy kit and about 0.5 to 1 ug was reverse transcribed using random hexamers. The immunoSEQ multiplex PCR assay, which covers 54 Vbeta and 13 Jbeta segments, was used to amplify TCR beta CDR3 regions. Bias from PCR amplification was corrected by using a synthetic template baseline for primer optimization and for computational correction. In the source study's methods: Only productive sequences were kept, with reads annotated to V, D and J genes according to IMGT and analyzed in immunoSEQ Analyzer. Clonality was calculated as one minus the Shannon entropy normalized by log2 of the number of productive unique sequences. Public and private clones were assessed among the 100 most prevalent clones of each patient and control. Susac-specific clones were defined as absent from healthy and MS cohorts, 1052 published viral clones and other ImmuneACCESS disease sequences. The raw public data were reprocessed by TCRdb itself: fastp quality trimming at Q25, MiXCR clonotype calling, in-frame beta chains only. Each entry merges the rows of one CDR3 protein and shows their most common DNA and genes. The V and J calls here are based on TCRdb, not the publication. The sample profile shows 150,000 to 200,000 distinct CDR3 sequences; 90% to 95% of them were found once. The top ten constitute around 0.085% of the sample.

As concerns this clonotype: The clone's antigen remains unknown. The record has no base qualities; no much larger clone is one base away.

The CDR3 sequence holds 17 residues, the cysteine and phenylalanine included. Of the read, only the CDR3 DNA is kept; its 51 bases are in frame from base 1. As encoded in the germline V gene, CDR1 is SGHDN while CDR2 is FVKESK. V and J lose 0 bases and 1 base, and a span of 12 bases separates them. Peripheral blood CD8+ and CD4+ T cells from healthy donors, Susac syndrome patients and multiple sclerosis patients were profiled by high-throughput TCR beta sequencing. Susac syndrome patients met recently defined diagnostic criteria for definite or probable disease. Bulk CD8+ and CD4+ T cells were purified by magnetic negative isolation, while CD8+ TEMRA cells were enriched using FACS. Blood was drawn into EDTA tubes, processed within 24 hours, and PBMCs were isolated by density gradient centrifugation. PBMCs intended for TCR sequencing were cryopreserved in liquid nitrogen and thawed later in a water bath at 37 degrees C. The sorted or isolated CD4+, CD8+ and CD8+ TEMRA cells reached a purity of at least 90%.

The sequencing input was CD4+ T cells from PBMCs. Rearrangement joined TRBV14 to TRBJ2-2, with the identity of the D gene unclear. The origin of this receptor is a human donor with Susac syndrome. The bases read TGTGCCAGCAGCCAAGATTATTGGAGTAAGAACACCGGGGAGCTGTTTTTT. It translates to CASSQDYWSKNTGELFF.